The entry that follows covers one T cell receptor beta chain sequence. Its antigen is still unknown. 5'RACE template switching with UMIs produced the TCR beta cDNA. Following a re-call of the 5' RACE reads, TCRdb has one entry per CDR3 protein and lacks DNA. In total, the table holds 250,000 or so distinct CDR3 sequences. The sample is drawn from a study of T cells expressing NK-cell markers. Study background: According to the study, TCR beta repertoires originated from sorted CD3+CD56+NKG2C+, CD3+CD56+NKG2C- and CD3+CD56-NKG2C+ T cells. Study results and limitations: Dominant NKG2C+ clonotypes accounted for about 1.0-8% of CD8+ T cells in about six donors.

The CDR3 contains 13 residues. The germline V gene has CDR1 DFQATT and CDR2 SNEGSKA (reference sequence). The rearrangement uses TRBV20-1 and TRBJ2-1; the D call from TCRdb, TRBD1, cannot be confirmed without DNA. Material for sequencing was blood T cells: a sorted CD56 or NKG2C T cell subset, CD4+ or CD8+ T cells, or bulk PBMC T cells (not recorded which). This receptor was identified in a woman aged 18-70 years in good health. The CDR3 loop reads CSAPGGGRNEQFF.